This T cell receptor beta chain appears in the sequencing data of a study of T cells in Graves' hyperthyroidism and ophthalmopathy. Amplification yielded TCR beta CDR3 regions, with RNA transcripts as the source. Initially, a first-round RT-PCR of the TCR CDR3 employed the HTBI primer set. Each CDR3 protein gets one entry after TCRdb re-called the multiplex PCR reads with MiXCR. The table records over 450,000 distinct CDR3 sequences, approximately 15% of them present only once. CDR3 length equals 15 residues. The ends were cut back, 8 bases at V and 0 bases at J, with 16 bases in the middle. Germline CDR1 is KGHSH and CDR2 is LQKENI. Many counts were recorded for this clonotype. Antigen unknown. Findings of the study overall: A 13 V-J signature model discriminated ophthalmopathy versus stable hyperthyroidism.

Thyroid ultrasound, orbital computed tomography, clinical symptoms, and serum thyroxine and TRAb underpinned diagnoses. The chain combines TRBV18 with TRBJ1-1; D is undetermined. The TCR comes from a woman between 18 and 30 years old with Graves' hyperthyroidism. The sequenced sample consisted of blood. This CDR3 is CASRTSLPLNTEAFF. CDR3 coding DNA: TGTGCCAGCCGTACCAGCCTGCCCTTGAACACTGAAGCTTTCTTT.